The rows below give T cell receptor beta chains drawn from one sample of a study of shared clonotypes between healthy human individuals. Here immunoSEQ multiplex PCR was the method, and the copy in TCRdb shows in-frame clones only, minus some. The repertoire holds about 2.4 million clones, with more than 80% as singletons. Sequenced: naive CD4+ T cells sorted from blood. These receptors originate from a man between 18 and 29 years old in good health. Both conserved end residues are part of each CDR3. The D gene is left open where the match is weak. Clone size is shown for a subset of rows, as once, few, many or a class of expanded clone.

V gene	J gene	clone size	D gene	CDR3 protein	CDR3 DNA
TRBV28	TRBJ1-1	NA	NA	CASRTPTEAFF	TGTGCCAGCAGAACTCCCACTGAAGCTTTCTTT
TRBV28	TRBJ2-5	NA	NA	CASTDGETQYF	TGTGCCAGCACCGACGGGGAGACCCAGTACTTC
TRBV9	TRBJ1-2	NA	NA	CASSVDHGNRGYTF	TGTGCCAGCAGCGTAGACCATGGAAATCGTGGCTACACCTTC
TRBV5-1	TRBJ2-1	NA	TRBD2	CASTLRTSRDEQFF	TGCGCCAGCACCCTAAGGACTAGCCGGGATGAGCAGTTCTTC
TRBV6-1	TRBJ2-3	NA	NA	CASSARDSTDTQYF	TGTGCCAGCAGTGCGAGGGATAGCACAGATACGCAGTATTTT
TRBV5-1	TRBJ2-5	NA	TRBD1	CASSQGQFQETQYF	TGCGCCAGCAGCCAGGGACAGTTCCAAGAGACCCAGTACTTC
TRBV7-2	TRBJ2-5	NA	NA	CASSRTRQGGETQYF	TGTGCCAGCAGCCGCACCAGACAGGGAGGGGAGACCCAGTACTTC
TRBV5-6	TRBJ2-7	NA	NA	CASSLDGVYEQYF	TGTGCCAGCAGCTTGGACGGAGTCTACGAGCAGTACTTC
TRBV5-1	TRBJ1-6	NA	NA	CASSVEGPNSPLHF	TGCGCCAGCAGCGTGGAAGGACCTAATTCACCCCTCCACTTT
TRBV15	TRBJ2-3	NA	TRBD1	CATSRDRTGFTDTQYF	TGTGCCACCAGCAGAGATAGGACAGGATTCACAGATACGCAGTATTTT
TRBV18	TRBJ2-7	NA	TRBD2	CASSPGREAYEQYF	TGTGCCAGCTCACCAGGACGGGAGGCCTACGAGCAGTACTTC
TRBV7-9	TRBJ2-1	NA	TRBD2	CASSPGLAGITAYNEQFF	TGTGCCAGCAGCCCCGGACTAGCGGGGATAACAGCCTACAATGAGCAGTTCTTC
TRBV7-9	TRBJ2-1	NA	NA	CASSATGTADNEQFF	TGTGCCAGCAGTGCGACCGGGACGGCGGACAATGAGCAGTTCTTC
TRBV7-6	TRBJ2-2	NA	TRBD1	CASSPWTGAPGELFF	TGTGCCAGCAGCCCCTGGACAGGGGCGCCCGGGGAGCTGTTTTTT
TRBV5-1	TRBJ1-1	NA	NA	CASRTRENTEAFF	TGCGCCAGCAGGACCAGGGAGAACACTGAAGCTTTCTTT
TRBV5-1	TRBJ1-1	NA	TRBD1	CASSEGQDWNTEAFF	TGCGCCAGCAGTGAAGGACAGGACTGGAACACTGAAGCTTTCTTT
TRBV12-2	TRBJ2-7	NA	NA	CASRLEGDTGRSFYEQYF	TGTGCAAGTCGCTTAGAGGGGGATACAGGACGGTCGTTCTACGAGCAGTACTTC
TRBV10-3	TRBJ2-3	NA	TRBD2	CAISGDSGSLPDTQYF	TGTGCCATCAGTGGGGATAGCGGGAGTCTGCCAGATACGCAGTATTTT
TRBV6-5	TRBJ2-7	NA	NA	CASSYASYEQYF	TGTGCCAGCAGTTACGCCAGCTACGAGCAGTACTTC
TRBV2	TRBJ1-5	NA	NA	CASNPLGENQPQHF	TGTGCCAGCAATCCCCTGGGGGAGAATCAGCCCCAGCATTTT
TRBV18	TRBJ2-5	NA	NA	CASSPFGEQTQYF	TGTGCCAGCTCACCATTCGGGGAACAGACCCAGTACTTC
TRBV4-3	TRBJ2-1	NA	TRBD2	CASSRQLAGLYNEQFF	TGCGCCAGCAGCCGACAACTAGCGGGACTCTACAATGAGCAGTTCTTC
TRBV7-2	TRBJ1-2	NA	TRBD1	CASSPGGYGYTF	TGTGCCAGCAGCCCAGGGGGGTATGGCTACACCTTC
TRBV5-1	TRBJ2-1	NA	TRBD2	CASSLVPGLDYNEQFF	TGCGCCAGCAGCTTGGTTCCGGGACTAGACTACAATGAGCAGTTCTTC
TRBV5-1	TRBJ1-6	NA	NA	CASSEAPGSYNSPLHF	TGCGCCAGCAGCGAGGCTCCGGGCTCCTATAATTCACCCCTCCACTTT
TRBV5-1	TRBJ2-3	once	TRBD2	CASSSGRGTDTQYF	TGCGCCAGCAGCAGCGGGAGAGGCACAGATACGCAGTATTTT
TRBV18	TRBJ1-5	once	NA	CASSPEGSNQPQHF	TGTGCCAGCTCACCAGAGGGGAGCAATCAGCCCCAGCATTTT
TRBV5-6	TRBJ2-7	once	NA	CASSLAPGHYEQYF	TGTGCCAGCAGCTTGGCCCCCGGACACTACGAGCAGTACTTC
TRBV18	TRBJ2-7	few	NA	CASSPTGTSPLIYEQYF	TGTGCCAGCTCACCCACCGGGACTTCACCTCTTATCTACGAGCAGTACTTC
TRBV28	TRBJ2-6	NA	TRBD2	CASSPLAGRSSGANVLTF	TGTGCCAGCTCTCCTTTAGCGGGACGCAGCTCTGGGGCCAACGTCCTGACTTTC
TRBV25-1	TRBJ2-3	NA	TRBD2	CASSASGGSTDTQYF	TGTGCCAGCAGTGCTAGCGGGGGGTCCACAGATACGCAGTATTTT
TRBV28	TRBJ1-2	NA	NA	CASSLSRQGNLYGYTF	TGTGCCAGCAGTTTATCGCGGCAGGGGAATCTTTATGGCTACACCTTC
TRBV7-9	TRBJ2-5	NA	NA	CASSRMQGEETQYF	TGTGCCAGCAGCCGTATGCAGGGCGAGGAGACCCAGTACTTC
TRBV4-3	TRBJ1-1	NA	NA	CASSPGHWNTEAFF	TGCGCCAGCAGCCCGGGACACTGGAACACTGAAGCTTTCTTT
TRBV4-1	TRBJ2-2	NA	TRBD2	CASSHRQGLAGGELFF	TGCGCCAGCAGCCACCGACAAGGACTAGCGGGCGGGGAGCTGTTTTTT
TRBV15	TRBJ1-5	NA	NA	CATSRDRRNQPQHF	TGTGCCACCAGCAGAGACCGGCGCAATCAGCCCCAGCATTTT
TRBV30	TRBJ2-6	NA	NA	CARSGRVSGANVLTF	TGTGCCCGATCAGGTCGGGTTTCTGGGGCCAACGTCCTGACTTTC
TRBV19	TRBJ1-5	NA	NA	CASSIARDGQPQHF	TGTGCCAGTAGTATTGCCAGGGATGGTCAGCCCCAGCATTTT
TRBV25-1	TRBJ2-7	NA	TRBD1	CASSDTGGSTKQYF	TGTGCCAGCAGTGACACAGGGGGTTCTACGAAGCAGTACTTC
TRBV7-9	TRBJ1-3	NA	NA	CASSLLGSGNTIYF	TGTGCCAGCAGCTTATTAGGGTCTGGAAACACCATATATTTT
TRBV9	TRBJ1-5	NA	NA	CASSREGERQPQHF	TGTGCCAGCAGTAGAGAGGGGGAGAGGCAGCCCCAGCATTTT
TRBV5-5	TRBJ1-2	NA	NA	CASSLGRTYGYTF	TGTGCCAGCAGCTTAGGACGGACCTATGGCTACACCTTC
TRBV30	TRBJ2-5	NA	NA	CAWSQPRSYQETQYF	TGTGCCTGGAGCCAACCCCGGAGCTACCAAGAGACCCAGTACTTC
TRBV19	TRBJ1-6	NA	NA	CASSIYGGQGVSPLHF	TGTGCCAGTAGTATTTACGGGGGGCAAGGTGTTTCACCCCTCCACTTT
TRBV30	TRBJ1-1	few	NA	CAWRSGGNTEAFF	TGTGCCTGGAGAAGTGGGGGTAACACTGAAGCTTTCTTT